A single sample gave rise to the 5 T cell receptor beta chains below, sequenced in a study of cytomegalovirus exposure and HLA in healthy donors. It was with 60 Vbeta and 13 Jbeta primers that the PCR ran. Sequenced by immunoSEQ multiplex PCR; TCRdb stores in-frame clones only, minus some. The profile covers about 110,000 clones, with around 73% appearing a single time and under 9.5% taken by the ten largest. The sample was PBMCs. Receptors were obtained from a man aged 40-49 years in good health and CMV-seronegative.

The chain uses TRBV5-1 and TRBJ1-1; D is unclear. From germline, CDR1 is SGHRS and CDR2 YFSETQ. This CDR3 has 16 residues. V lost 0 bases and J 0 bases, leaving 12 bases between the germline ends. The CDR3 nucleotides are TGCGCCAGCAGCTTGGTTGTTGAGGCAATGAACACTGAAGCTTTCTTT. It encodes CASSLVVEAMNTEAFF.

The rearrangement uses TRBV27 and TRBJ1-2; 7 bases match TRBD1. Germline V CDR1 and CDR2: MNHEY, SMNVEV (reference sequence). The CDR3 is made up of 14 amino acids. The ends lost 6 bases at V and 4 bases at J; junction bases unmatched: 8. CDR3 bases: TGTGCCAGCAGCTCCTGGGCAGGGGGCTATGGCTACACCTTC. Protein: CASSSWAGGYGYTF.

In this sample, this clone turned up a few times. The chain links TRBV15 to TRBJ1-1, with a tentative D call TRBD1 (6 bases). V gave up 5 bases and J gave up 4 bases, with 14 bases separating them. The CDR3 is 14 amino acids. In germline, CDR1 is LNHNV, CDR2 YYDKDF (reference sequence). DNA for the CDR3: TGTGCCACCAGCGGGGGGGGCCTTTCCACTGAAGCTTTCTTT. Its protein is CATSGGGLSTEAFF.

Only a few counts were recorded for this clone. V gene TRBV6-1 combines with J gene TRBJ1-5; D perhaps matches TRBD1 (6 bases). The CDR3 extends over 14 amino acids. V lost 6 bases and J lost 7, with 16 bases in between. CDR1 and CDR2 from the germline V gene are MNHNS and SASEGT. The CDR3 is CASRPFTTGQPQHF. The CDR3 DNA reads TGTGCCAGCAGACCCTTTACGACAGGACAGCCCCAGCATTTT.

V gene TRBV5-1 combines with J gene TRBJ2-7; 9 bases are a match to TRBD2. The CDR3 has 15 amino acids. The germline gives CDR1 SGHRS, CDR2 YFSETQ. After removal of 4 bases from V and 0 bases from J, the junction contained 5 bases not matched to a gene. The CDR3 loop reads CASSQLAGDSYEQYF. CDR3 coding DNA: TGCGCCAGCAGCCAATTAGCGGGGGACTCCTACGAGCAGTACTTC.